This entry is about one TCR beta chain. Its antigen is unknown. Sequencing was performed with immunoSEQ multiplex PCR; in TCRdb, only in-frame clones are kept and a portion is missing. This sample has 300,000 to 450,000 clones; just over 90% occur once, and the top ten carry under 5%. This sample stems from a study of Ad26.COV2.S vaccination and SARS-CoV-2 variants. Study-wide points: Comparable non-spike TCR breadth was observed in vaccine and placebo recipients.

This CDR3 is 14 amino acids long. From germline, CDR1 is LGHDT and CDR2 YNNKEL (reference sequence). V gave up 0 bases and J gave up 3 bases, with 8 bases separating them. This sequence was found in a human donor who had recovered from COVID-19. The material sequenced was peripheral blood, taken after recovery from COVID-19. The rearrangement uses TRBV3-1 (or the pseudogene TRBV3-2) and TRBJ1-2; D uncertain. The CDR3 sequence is CASSQDWRDYGYTF. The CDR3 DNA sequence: TGTGCCAGCAGCCAAGATTGGCGGGACTATGGCTACACCTTC.